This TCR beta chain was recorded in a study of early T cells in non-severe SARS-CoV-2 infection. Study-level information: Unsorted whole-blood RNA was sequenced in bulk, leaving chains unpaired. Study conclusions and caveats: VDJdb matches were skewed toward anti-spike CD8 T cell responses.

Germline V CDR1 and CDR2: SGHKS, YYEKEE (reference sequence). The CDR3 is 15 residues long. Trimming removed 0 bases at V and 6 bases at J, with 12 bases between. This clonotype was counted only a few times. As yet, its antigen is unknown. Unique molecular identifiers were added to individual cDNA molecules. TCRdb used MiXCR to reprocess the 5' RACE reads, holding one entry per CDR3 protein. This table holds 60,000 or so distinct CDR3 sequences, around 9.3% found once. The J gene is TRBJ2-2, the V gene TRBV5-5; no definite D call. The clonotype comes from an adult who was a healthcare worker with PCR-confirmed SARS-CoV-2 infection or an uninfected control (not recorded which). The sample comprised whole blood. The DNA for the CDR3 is TGTGCCAGCAGCTTGGAACATGAGAGCCCCGGGGAGCTGTTTTTT. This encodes CASSLEHESPGELFF.